Following are 27 T cell receptor beta chains from one sample sequenced in a study of T cell responses to AZD1222 COVID-19 vaccine. Libraries were prepared by immunoSEQ multiplex PCR; TCRdb keeps only in-frame clonotypes and omits some of them. The sample holds about 140,000 clones, 90% to 95% seen once. The input for sequencing was peripheral blood, taken on day 0 of AZD1222 vaccination. These receptors came from an adult in good health.

The CDR3 loop reads CATSAIEGRGYNEQFF. For the CDR3, the DNA is TGTGCCACCAGTGCCATTGAGGGACGGGGTTACAATGAGCAGTTCTTC. The rearrangement links TRBV24-1 to TRBJ2-1; D could derive from TRBD1 or TRBD2 (5 bases each). The CDR3 is 16 residues long. V was cut by 5 bases and J by 4 bases, with 17 bases left in between. CDR1 KGHDR and CDR2 SFDVKD come from the germline V gene.

The chain recombines TRBV28 with TRBJ2-5, with no clear D. This CDR3 region has 14 residues. Germline V lookup: CDR1 MDHEN, CDR2 SYDVKM. V shed 2 bases and J shed 6 bases, with 13 bases lying between them. The CDR3 protein is CASSLQYESQTQYF. DNA of the CDR3: TGTGCCAGCAGTTTACAATACGAGAGCCAGACCCAGTACTTC.

The chain links TRBV7-2 to TRBJ1-4; no reliable D call. V shed 2 bases and J shed 8 bases, with 18 bases lying between them. Per the germline V gene, CDR1 is SGHTA and CDR2 is FQGNSA. This CDR3 region has 16 residues. The CDR3 sequence: CASSLNLIGREEKLFF. The DNA for the CDR3 is TGTGCCAGCAGCTTAAACTTGATAGGCCGTGAGGAAAAACTGTTTTTT.

The CDR3 coding sequence is TGTGCCAGCAGTTACCTTGTGGGACAGGGAAGTGGCTACACCTTC. It translates to CASSYLVGQGSGYTF. The chain uses TRBV6-2 or TRBV6-3 and TRBJ1-2; TRBD1 matches at 9 bases. J lost 7 bases, V lost 2 bases, and 8 bases had no gene match. Germline CDR1 reads MNHEY; CDR2 reads SVGEGT. This CDR3 spans 15 amino acids.

The chain recombines TRBV19 with TRBJ2-5; D possibly corresponds to TRBD1 (6 bases). Germline CDR1 and CDR2: LNHDA and SQIVND (reference sequence). V shed 6 bases and J shed 4 bases, with 12 bases lying between them. The CDR3 is 13 amino acids. The CDR3 nucleotides are TGTGCCAGTAGCAGACAGGTCGGAGAGACCCAGTACTTC. It codes for CASSRQVGETQYF.

V gene TRBV12-5 combines with J gene TRBJ1-1, with D unclear. Germline CDR1 LGHNT, CDR2 FRNRAP. The CDR3 covers 12 residues. The V and J ends lost 6 bases and 0 bases respectively, with 5 bases between them. The chain's CDR3 is CASGYMNTEAFF. The CDR3, as DNA: TGTGCTAGTGGATACATGAACACTGAAGCTTTCTTT.

The chain combines TRBV5-1 with TRBJ1-1; 9 bases map to TRBD1. The V and J ends lost 4 bases and 1 base, in that order; junction bases with no gene match: 2. The V gene's germline CDR1 is SGHRS and CDR2 YFSETQ. The CDR3 is made up of 14 amino acids. CDR3 in DNA: TGCGCCAGCAGCGGGGGACAGGGGAACACTGAAGCTTTCTTT. Translating it yields CASSGGQGNTEAFF.

The chain couples TRBV6-2 or TRBV6-3 to TRBJ2-1; the match to TRBD2 covers 12 bases. This CDR3 has 18 amino acids. CDR1 and CDR2 from the germline V gene are MNHEY and SVGEGT. The J segment lost 3 bases and the V segment lost 4 bases, leaving 10 bases of the junction unmatched. The CDR3 sequence is CASSSSYTSGRIYNEQFF. The CDR3 DNA is TGTGCCAGCAGTTCGAGCTATACTAGCGGGAGGATCTACAATGAGCAGTTCTTC.

The chain links TRBV6-2 or TRBV6-3 to TRBJ2-3; D remains ambiguous. This CDR3 has 13 residues. CDR1 is MNHEY and CDR2 is SVGEGT in the germline V gene. Trimming pared 2 bases from V and 2 bases from J, leaving 5 bases between. CDR3 coding DNA: TGTGCCAGCAGTTACAGATACACAGATACGCAGTATTTT. This translates into CASSYRYTDTQYF.

The chain employs TRBV6-5 and TRBJ1-4; TRBD1 might be the D (6 bases). The CDR3 sequence is 14 residues long. V lost 2 bases and J 7 bases, leaving 11 bases between the germline ends. CDR1 and CDR2 (germline): MNHEY, SVGAGI. The CDR3 coding sequence is TGTGCCAGCAGTTACGTCAGGGGAGGTGAAAAACTGTTTTTT. As protein: CASSYVRGGEKLFF.

V and J are TRBV3-1 (or the pseudogene TRBV3-2) and TRBJ1-1; 11 bases fit TRBD1. Germline CDR1 LGHDT, CDR2 YNNKEL (reference sequence). The CDR3 loop spans 15 amino acids. V trimming: 4 bases; J trimming: 7 bases; junction bases outside the gene matches: 8. The DNA for the CDR3 is TGTGCCAGCAGCCTCGGACAGGGGGCCTCACGTGAAGCTTTCTTT. Translating gives CASSLGQGASREAFF.

This sequence joins TRBV3-1 (or the pseudogene TRBV3-2) and TRBJ1-1; D is unresolved. CDR3 length equals 14 residues. Germline values: CDR1 LGHDT, CDR2 YNNKEL (reference sequence). Trimming pared 0 bases from V and 1 base from J, leaving 6 bases between. CDR3 nucleotide sequence: TGTGCCAGCAGCCAAGATCAAGGGAACACTGAAGCTTTCTTT. Translation: CASSQDQGNTEAFF.

The rearrangement uses TRBV7-6 and TRBJ2-5; unclear D gene. Germline V CDR1 and CDR2: SGHVS, FNYEAQ. V was pared by 5 bases and J by 3 bases, with 16 bases between. The CDR3 has 15 amino acids. The CDR3 coding sequence is TGTGCCAGCAGCCCGGACGGGCCTCGAAAAGAGACCCAGTACTTC. Translating gives CASSPDGPRKETQYF.

Written as DNA, the CDR3 is TGTGCCAGTAACCAGGGGCGCTTGGGTGAAAAACTGTTTTTT. It translates to CASNQGRLGEKLFF. The chain recombines TRBV19 with TRBJ1-4, with D possibly TRBD1 on 6 matching bases. The length of the CDR3 is 14 residues. V was clipped by 7 bases and J by 7 bases, with 16 bases between them. Germline CDR1 is LNHDA and CDR2 is SQIVND (reference sequence).

V and J are TRBV29-1 and TRBJ1-2; 8 bases line up with TRBD1. The ends lost 7 bases at V and 4 bases at J; junction bases unmatched: 5. Germline CDR1 and CDR2: SQVTM and ANQGSEA. The CDR3 is 12 amino acids. This chain's CDR3 is CSADRDGYGYTF. The CDR3 bases are TGCAGCGCGGACAGGGATGGCTATGGCTACACCTTC.

This clone has only one observation. The V call is TRBV6-5, the J call TRBJ1-2; TRBD1 might be the D (6 bases). The CDR3 loop spans 13 amino acids. Trimming took off 2 bases at V and 8 bases at J, with 12 bases between the two ends. Germline values: CDR1 MNHEY, CDR2 SVGAGI. For the CDR3, the DNA is TGTGCCAGCAGTTACACAGGGCCAAAGGGCTACACCTTC. It specifies CASSYTGPKGYTF.

This clone occurred a few times. The chain uses TRBV7-2 and TRBJ1-5; 9 nucleotides match TRBD1. Losses at the gene ends were 1 base for V and 9 bases for J; bases not matched to a gene: 10. The germline V gene has CDR1 SGHTA and CDR2 FQGNSA. The CDR3 is made up of 16 amino acids. CDR3 sequence (DNA): TGTGCCAGCAGCTTAGGTACGGGACAGGGCTCATCGCCCCAGCATTTT. Encoded protein: CASSLGTGQGSSPQHF.

This chain links TRBV13 with TRBJ2-7, with TRBD2 matching over 7 bases. Germline trimming cut 5 bases from V and 4 bases from J; bases unmatched to any gene: 14. CDR1 and CDR2 from the germline V gene are PRHDT and FYEKMQ (reference sequence). CDR3 length: 16 amino acids. Here the CDR3 DNA reads TGTGCCAGCAGCCGTCACCTGGAGACTAGCAGTTACGAGCAGTACTTC. Translation gives CASSRHLETSSYEQYF.

The genes are TRBV15 and TRBJ2-5; TRBD1 agrees at 7 bases. The CDR3 contains 15 residues. Germline CDR1 is LNHNV and CDR2 is YYDKDF (reference sequence). J was trimmed by 3 bases and V by 2 bases; bases with no gene match: 6. CDR3 loop: CATSRSTGTEETQYF. The CDR3 DNA is TGTGCCACCAGCAGATCGACCGGGACAGAAGAGACCCAGTACTTC.

The genes are TRBV11-3 and TRBJ2-6; D unclear. The CDR3 has 14 amino acids. The germline CDR1 and CDR2 sequences are SGHNT and YENEEA. V was pared by 3 bases and J by 2 bases, with 5 bases between. The CDR3 nucleotides are TGTGCCAGCAGCTTGGGGACTGGGGCCAACGTCCTGACTTTC. Translated: CASSLGTGANVLTF. The whole variable domain, filled in from reference TRBV11-3 and TRBJ2-6, reads EAGVVQSPRYKIIEKKQPVAFWCNPISGHNTLYWYLQNLGQGPELLIRYENEEAVDDSQLPKDRFSAERLKGVDSTLKIQPAELGDSAVYLCASSLGTGANVLTFGAGSRLTVL.

DNA of the CDR3: TGTGCCAGCAGCCCGGACTTGGCATTGGAAAAACTGTTTTTT. It yields the protein CASSPDLALEKLFF. The rearrangement links TRBV11-2 to TRBJ1-4; D not certain. The CDR3 extends over 14 amino acids. CDR1 and CDR2 (germline): SGHAT, FQNNGV. V shed 5 bases and J shed 8 bases, with 15 bases lying between them.

In this sample, this clone turned up once. J is TRBJ1-5 and V is TRBV30, with D possibly being TRBD1 (6 bases). V was trimmed by 0 bases and J by 7 bases, leaving 19 bases between them. The germline gives CDR1 GTSNPN, CDR2 SVGIG (reference sequence). The CDR3 totals 16 residues. CDR3 sequence: CAWSVSSGGLGQPQHF. CDR3 sequence (DNA): TGTGCCTGGAGTGTAAGTTCGGGGGGCCTGGGGCAGCCCCAGCATTTT.

The V and J genes are TRBV3-1 (or the pseudogene TRBV3-2) and TRBJ2-1; D gene uncertain. The V and J ends lost 0 bases and 13 bases respectively, with 13 bases between them. This CDR3 spans 13 amino acids. CDR1 is LGHDT, CDR2 YNNKEL, per germline (reference sequence). DNA of the CDR3: TGTGCCAGCAGCCAAGAGGCCAGCCATGCCCAGTTCTTC. It specifies CASSQEASHAQFF.

The rearrangement joins TRBV9 to TRBJ2-1; D is uncertain. The germline V and J ends were trimmed by 2 bases and 5 bases, with 17 bases remaining between them. The CDR3 sequence is 16 residues long. Germline CDR1 is SGDLS and CDR2 is YYNGEE. In DNA form, the CDR3 reads TGTGCCAGCAGCGTGGGCACAAGGAAGGTAGACAATGAGCAGTTCTTC. Encoded protein: CASSVGTRKVDNEQFF.

The CDR3 spells CASSPSRGVVSYEQYF. In DNA, the CDR3 is TGTGCCAGCAGCCCTTCCCGGGGGGTCGTATCATACGAGCAGTACTTC. J is TRBJ2-7 and V is TRBV7-9, with TRBD2 identical over 7 bases. From germline, CDR1 is SEHNR and CDR2 FQNEAQ (reference sequence). The CDR3 has 16 amino acids. The junction had 14 bases not matched to a gene; V was cut back by 5 bases and J by 4 bases.

This clone was detected only a few times. CDR3 loop: CASSLKGRSPLHF. The CDR3 DNA follows: TGTGCCAGCAGCTTGAAGGGACGATCACCCCTCCACTTT. This sequence joins TRBV5-4 and TRBJ1-6; the D gene is possibly TRBD1 (5 bases). Per germline, CDR1 SGHNT and CDR2 YYREEE (reference sequence). Deletions cut 1 base from V and 10 bases from J, with 9 bases between. The CDR3 loop spans 13 amino acids.

V gene TRBV19 combines with J gene TRBJ1-1; 8 nucleotides agree with TRBD1. There are 12 residues in the CDR3. The V segment lost 9 bases and the J segment 4 bases; nucleotides outside the gene matches: 4. The germline CDR1 and CDR2 sequences are LNHDA and SQIVND (reference sequence). The CDR3, as DNA: TGTGCCAGCAGGACAGGGTCCACTGAAGCTTTCTTT. It codes for CASRTGSTEAFF. Based on the CDR3 plus reference TRBV19 and TRBJ1-1, the full variable domain is DGGITQSPKYLFRKEGQNVTLSCEQNLNHDAMYWYRQDPGQGLRLIYYSQIVNDFQKGDIAEGYSVSREKKESFPLTVTSAQKNPTAFYLCASRTGSTEAFFGQGTRLTVV.